Listed below are T cell receptor beta chains from one sample, sequenced in a study of T cells in Graves' hyperthyroidism and ophthalmopathy. TCRdb reprocessed the multiplex PCR reads with MiXCR, giving one entry per CDR3 protein. This sample has around 350,000 distinct CDR3 sequences; roughly 15% occur once, and the top ten carry under 25%. Sequencing was carried out using blood. All receptors derive from a woman between 55 and 75 years old with Graves' ophthalmopathy. Both conserved end residues are part of each CDR3. The D gene is left open where the match is weak. Clone size is shown for a subset of rows, as once, few, many or a class of expanded clone.

J | D | size | V | CDR3 | DNA
TRBJ2-3 | . | many | TRBV7-9 | CASSPRSDPDTQYF | TGTGCCAGCAGCCCTAGAAGCGATCCGGATACGCAGTATTTT
TRBJ2-2 | TRBD2 | few | TRBV10-1 | CARGLGNTGELFF | TGCGCCAGGGGACTAGGAAATACCGGGGAGCTGTTTTTT
TRBJ2-1 | . | few | TRBV20-1 | CSARVLSSYNEQFF | TGCAGTGCTAGGGTCTTAAGCTCCTACAATGAGCAGTTCTTC
TRBJ2-1 | TRBD2 | many | TRBV5-1 | CASSLPSGSINEQFF | TGCGCCAGCAGCTTGCCTAGCGGGAGTATAAATGAGCAGTTCTTC
TRBJ1-2 | TRBD1 | many | TRBV28 | CASSPGTGAYYGYTF | TGTGCCAGCAGTCCGGGGACAGGGGCGTACTATGGCTACACCTTC
TRBJ2-3 | . | many | TRBV7-2 | CASSPSRDTQYF | TGTGCCAGCAGCCCGTCTAGAGATACGCAGTATTTT
TRBJ2-7 | . | many | TRBV7-9 | CASSPSTRLYEQYF | TGTGCCAGCAGCCCGTCGACTAGGCTGTACGAGCAGTACTTC
TRBJ2-1 | . | many | TRBV10-3 | CAISQGVGGLSYNEQFF | TGTGCCATCAGCCAAGGGGTGGGGGGCCTATCCTACAATGAGCAGTTCTTC
TRBJ2-5 | TRBD2 | many | TRBV27 | CASSLEGGPGETQYF | TGTGCCAGCAGTTTAGAGGGAGGGCCGGGGGAGACCCAGTACTTC
TRBJ2-5 | TRBD1 | many | TRBV30 | CAWTPGQPWTQYF | TGTGCCTGGACCCCGGGACAGCCATGGACCCAGTACTTC
TRBJ2-5 | . | . | TRBV27 | CAGSSRVQETQYF | TGTGCCGGCAGTTCCAGGGTCCAAGAGACCCAGTACTTC
TRBJ2-5 | TRBD1 | . | TRBV2 | CASTSRGAAGGVRTGETQYF | TGTGCCAGCACCTCAAGGGGGGCGGCAGGGGGCGTTAGAACGGGTGAGACCCAGTACTTC
TRBJ2-1 | TRBD2 | . | TRBV29-1 | CSVSLTGTSGRRYNEQFF | TGCAGCGTTTCCCTCACCGGGACTAGCGGGAGGCGCTACAATGAGCAGTTCTTC
TRBJ2-1 | . | many | TRBV27 | CASSFLGSTNNEQFF | TGTGCCAGCAGTTTCCTTGGATCGACAAACAATGAGCAGTTCTTC
TRBJ1-3 | . | few | TRBV7-2 | CASSLLGNTIYF | TGTGCCAGCAGCTTACTGGGAAACACCATATATTTT
TRBJ2-7 | TRBD1 | many | TRBV5-1 | CASSSPGQGRYEQYF | TGCGCCAGCAGCTCACCGGGACAGGGGAGGTACGAGCAGTACTTC
TRBJ2-7 | TRBD1 | . | TRBV29-1 | CSVAGGKSVEQYF | TGCAGCGTGGCAGGGGGCAAATCTGTCGAGCAGTACTTC
TRBJ2-1 | TRBD2 | many | TRBV5-1 | CASSRGLAGLRDEQFF | TGCGCCAGCAGCCGGGGACTAGCGGGGCTCCGAGACGAGCAGTTCTTC
TRBJ2-1 | . | few | TRBV7-2 | CASSTPPPYNEQFF | TGTGCCAGCAGCACCCCGCCGCCCTACAATGAGCAGTTCTTC
TRBJ2-4 | TRBD1 | . | TRBV28 | CASSWGQGSTIQYF | TGTGCCAGCAGTTGGGGACAGGGGAGCACCATTCAGTACTTC
TRBJ2-4 | . | many | TRBV5-6 | CASSLVGLGNIQYF | TGTGCCAGCAGCTTGGTCGGGTTGGGAAACATTCAGTACTTC
TRBJ1-1 | . | many | TRBV30 | CAWSGQVNTEAFF | TGTGCCTGGAGTGGCCAGGTGAACACTGAAGCTTTCTTT
TRBJ2-7 | TRBD1 | many | TRBV5-1 | CASAPGGTGLHYEQYF | TGCGCCAGCGCTCCCGGAGGGACAGGGCTTCACTACGAGCAGTACTTC
TRBJ2-7 | . | many | TRBV30 | CAWSVLLAGKNEQYF | TGTGCCTGGAGTGTACTTCTCGCAGGGAAAAACGAGCAGTACTTC
TRBJ2-2 | TRBD2 | few | TRBV7-3 | CASSRIAGATGELFF | TGTGCCAGCAGCCGGATAGCGGGAGCTACCGGGGAGCTGTTTTTT
TRBJ1-6 | . | . | TRBV7-9 | CASSLGPGYSPLHF | TGTGCCAGCAGCTTAGGCCCAGGTTATTCACCCCTCCACTTT
TRBJ2-5 | . | . | TRBV20-1 | CSARAPLQTQYF | TGCAGTGCTAGAGCTCCACTTCAGACCCAGTACTTC
TRBJ1-5 | . | many | TRBV28 | CASRGTRGQPQHF | TGTGCCAGCAGGGGGACGAGGGGTCAGCCCCAGCATTTT
TRBJ2-1 | . | few | TRBV27 | CASSSTSGSSYNEQFF | TGTGCCAGCAGTTCGACTAGTGGGAGCTCCTACAATGAGCAGTTCTTC
TRBJ2-1 | . | many | TRBV28 | CASSFLDEQFF | TGTGCCAGCAGTTTTCTGGATGAGCAGTTCTTC
TRBJ1-6 | . | few | TRBV7-2 | CASSSGPEGSPLHF | TGTGCCAGCAGCTCCGGACCGGAGGGCTCACCCCTCCACTTT
TRBJ2-3 | TRBD2 | many | TRBV5-1 | CASSLATSGSSDTQYF | TGCGCCAGCAGCTTGGCTACTAGCGGGAGTTCAGATACGCAGTATTTT
TRBJ1-2 | . | many | TRBV18 | CASSPQETNGYTF | TGTGCCAGCTCACCACAAGAAACTAATGGCTACACCTTC
TRBJ2-5 | . | many | TRBV5-1 | CASSQVQGGETQYF | TGCGCCAGCAGCCAAGTACAGGGGGGGGAGACCCAGTACTTC
TRBJ2-3 | TRBD1 | many | TRBV6-5 | CASSYTPGGADTQYF | TGTGCCAGCAGTTATACCCCAGGGGGCGCGGATACGCAGTATTTT
TRBJ2-7 | . | . | TRBV29-1 | CSVEGAYEQYF | TGCAGCGTTGAAGGTGCTTACGAGCAGTACTTC
TRBJ2-1 | TRBD2 | . | TRBV11-2 | CASSLEGSGGLGAIGNEQFF | TGTGCCAGCAGCTTAGAGGGTAGCGGGGGTCTTGGGGCCATCGGCAATGAGCAGTTCTTC
TRBJ1-1 | . | many | TRBV6-1 | CASSYSRDTEAFF | TGTGCCAGCAGTTATTCCCGGGACACTGAAGCTTTCTTT
TRBJ2-7 | TRBD2 | many | TRBV11-2 | CASSSPGLAGSYEQYF | TGTGCCAGCAGCTCCCCGGGACTAGCGGGATCCTACGAGCAGTACTTC
TRBJ2-7 | . | many | TRBV3-1 | CASSRTGGYEQYF | TGTGCCAGCAGCCGTACCGGGGGTTACGAGCAGTACTTC
TRBJ2-3 | . | many | TRBV24-1 | CATTTLSSRESTDTQYF | TGTGCCACCACGACCCTCTCTAGTCGGGAAAGCACAGATACGCAGTATTTT
TRBJ2-2 | . | . | TRBV4-2 | CASSPLRGGRGTGELFF | TGTGCCAGCAGCCCCCTGAGGGGGGGCCGGGGGACCGGGGAGCTGTTTTTT
TRBJ2-1 | . | many | TRBV7-9 | CASSLGSGGRNEQFF | TGTGCCAGCAGCTTAGGGTCAGGTGGGCGCAATGAGCAGTTCTTC
TRBJ2-5 | . | many | TRBV7-2 | CASSLSRGWETQYF | TGTGCCAGCAGCTTAAGCCGGGGCTGGGAGACCCAGTACTTC
TRBJ2-7 | TRBD2 | few | TRBV10-3 | CAISGTSGLYEQYF | TGTGCCATCAGTGGGACTAGCGGACTCTACGAGCAGTACTTC
TRBJ1-2 | . | many | TRBV20-1 | CSEAGLYGYTF | TGCAGTGAAGCGGGTCTCTATGGCTACACCTTC
TRBJ2-6 | . | few | TRBV5-6 | CASTPVTGANVLTF | TGTGCCAGCACCCCCGTTACTGGGGCCAACGTCCTGACTTTC
TRBJ2-3 | TRBD1 | many | TRBV2 | CASSRAGAGGPDTQYF | TGTGCCAGCAGTCGCGCGGGTGCAGGGGGCCCAGATACGCAGTATTTT
TRBJ2-1 | . | . | TRBV6-5 | CASSYGRNNEQFF | TGTGCCAGCAGTTACGGACGTAACAATGAGCAGTTCTTC
TRBJ2-1 | . | many | TRBV5-1 | CASSLVSGPHEQFF | TGCGCCAGCAGCTTGGTTTCGGGGCCGCATGAGCAGTTCTTC
TRBJ2-5 | TRBD1 | many | TRBV11-2 | CASSLDRGGQGAFQETQYF | TGTGCCAGCAGCTTAGATCGAGGTGGGCAGGGGGCGTTTCAAGAGACCCAGTACTTC
TRBJ1-6 | . | many | TRBV2 | CASSESGGPSPLHF | TGTGCCAGCAGTGAATCGGGGGGCCCTTCACCCCTCCACTTT
TRBJ2-7 | TRBD1 | many | TRBV12-3/TRBV12-4 | CASRHRGQSSYEQYF | TGTGCCAGTCGACACCGGGGACAGTCGTCCTACGAGCAGTACTTC